A single sample gave rise to the 21 T cell receptor beta chains below, sequenced in a study of CD8+CD57+ T cells in acquired aplastic anemia. Genomic DNA constituted the template upon which TCR beta VDJ and CDR3 profiling was performed. Via MiXCR, TCRdb re-called the reads, giving one row per CDR3 protein. The sample consists of about 150,000 distinct CDR3 sequences, around half of them appearing once. The authors sequenced patients whose flow cytometry had shown CD8+CD57+ cell expansion. Sequencing used sorted CD4+, CD8+, or CD8+CD57+ T cells (not recorded which) from PBMCs. Source of these receptors: a human donor with aplastic anemia.

This clonotype came up many times. The gene calls are TRBV10-2 and TRBJ2-3; 7 nucleotides line up with TRBD1. Germline V lookup: CDR1 WSHSY, CDR2 SAAADI. The CDR3 length is 16 residues. J was trimmed by 0 bases and V by 2 bases; bases with no gene match: 5. The CDR3, as DNA: TGCGCCAGCAGTGAGGAGGGGGCGAGCAGCACAGATACGCAGTATTTT. Protein product: CASSEEGASSTDTQYF.

This clonotype has just a few counts. The chain joins TRBV7-8 to TRBJ1-5; D unresolved. The germline V and J ends were trimmed by 5 bases and 0 bases, with 8 bases remaining between them. Germline V CDR1 and CDR2: SGHVS, FQNEAQ. CDR3 length: 14 residues. The CDR3 spells CASSPTSSNQPQHF. For the CDR3, the DNA is TGTGCCAGCAGCCCGACAAGTAGCAATCAGCCCCAGCATTTT.

This clonotype has a count of ten or more. The gene calls are TRBV11-1 and TRBJ2-3, with D unclear. Trimming shortened V by 1 base and J by 1 base, and 9 bases separated the two germline ends. Germline values: CDR1 SGHAT, CDR2 FQDESV (reference sequence). The CDR3 has 15 residues. CDR3 sequence (DNA): TGTGCCAGCAGCTTAGATGGTACTGGCACAGATACGCAGTATTTT. Translation: CASSLDGTGTDTQYF. The full variable domain, with the rest looked up from reference TRBV11-1 and TRBJ2-3, is EAEVAQSPRYKITEKSQAVAFWCDPISGHATLYWYRQILGQGPELLVQFQDESVVDDSQLPKDRFSAERLKGVDSTLKIQPAELGDSAMYLCASSLDGTGTDTQYFGPGTRLTVL.

The rearrangement links TRBV20-1 to TRBJ2-5; D call uncertain. CDR1 is DFQATT and CDR2 is SNEGSKA in the germline V gene (reference sequence). CDR3 size: 13 residues. Trimming removed 5 bases from V and 2 bases from J, with 12 bases in between. CDR3 amino acids: CSAGPVRQETQYF. The CDR3 DNA is TGCAGTGCTGGCCCGGTACGGCAAGAGACCCAGTACTTC.

This clonotype was seen repeatedly, ten times or more. The CDR3 sequence: CASGSGRGETQYF. CDR3 DNA: TGTGCTAGTGGTAGCGGGAGGGGGGAGACCCAGTACTTC. The J gene is TRBJ2-5, the V gene TRBV12-5; 10 nucleotides match TRBD2. CDR1 and CDR2 from the germline V gene are LGHNT and FRNRAP. This CDR3 contains 13 residues. The junction had 2 bases not matched to a gene; V was cut back by 5 bases and J by 5 bases. Filled out from reference TRBV12-5 and TRBJ2-5, the complete variable domain reads DARVTQTPRHKVTEMGQEVTMRCQPILGHNTVFWYRQTMMQGLELLAYFRNRAPLDDSGMPKDRFSAEMPDATLATLKIQPSEPRDSAVYFCASGSGRGETQYFGPGTRLLVL.

This clonotype was counted ten times or more. V usage is TRBV5-6 and J usage is TRBJ1-2; TRBD1 matches 7 bases. V gave up 5 bases and J gave up 1 base; unmatched junction bases: 8. The CDR3 runs 15 residues. Germline CDR1 reads SGHDT; CDR2 reads YYEEEE. CDR3 region: CASRPTGRVNYGYTF. For the CDR3, the DNA is TGTGCCAGCAGGCCGACAGGGAGGGTTAACTATGGCTACACCTTC.

This clonotype occurred a few times. The chain joins TRBV25-1 to TRBJ2-7; D is possibly TRBD2 (6 bases). Trimming shortened V by 5 bases and J by 5 bases, and 13 bases separated the two germline ends. The CDR3 consists of 13 residues. Germline CDR1 and CDR2: MGHDK and SYGVNS. The CDR3 DNA reads as TGTGCCAGCAGTCTTTTTTCGGGAGACGAGCAGTACTTC. Translated, it gives CASSLFSGDEQYF.

In its sample, this clonotype was seen many times. The chain couples TRBV5-6 to TRBJ1-2; 8 positions match TRBD1. The CDR3 has 14 amino acids. Germline CDR1 reads SGHDT; CDR2 reads YYEEEE. V was pared by 4 bases and J by 3 bases, with 5 bases of the junction left unmatched. The CDR3 sequence is CASSQTGADYGYTF. The CDR3, as DNA: TGTGCCAGCAGCCAGACAGGGGCGGACTATGGCTACACCTTC. The whole variable domain, filled in from reference TRBV5-6 and TRBJ1-2, reads DAGVTQSPTHLIKTRGQQVTLRCSPKSGHDTVSWYQQALGQGPQFIFQYYEEEERQRGNFPDRFSGHQFPNYSSELNVNALLLGDSALYLCASSQTGADYGYTFGSGTRLTVV.

This clonotype has ten or more counts. The V and J genes are TRBV12-3 or TRBV12-4 and TRBJ2-3; TRBD1 matches 9 bases. This CDR3 spans 13 amino acids. J lost 7 bases, V lost 6 bases, and 5 bases had no gene match. CDR3 sequence: CASRLQGAYTQYF. Written as DNA, the CDR3 is TGTGCCAGCAGACTACAGGGGGCATATACGCAGTATTTT.

This chain joins TRBV10-3 and TRBJ2-1, with TRBD2 matching over 8 bases. There are 15 residues in the CDR3. CDR1 is ENHRY and CDR2 is SYGVKD in the germline V gene. Germline trimming cut 8 bases from V and 0 bases from J; bases unmatched to any gene: 6. The CDR3 sequence is CAIQGGGLSYNEQFF. DNA of the CDR3: TGTGCCATCCAGGGCGGGGGGCTCTCCTACAATGAGCAGTTCTTC.

The chain combines TRBV29-1 with TRBJ2-5; no definite D call. There are 13 residues in the CDR3. Trimming took 5 bases from V and 5 from J, leaving 15 bases between them. Looked up from germline, CDR1 is SQVTM and CDR2 is ANQGSEA. As DNA, the CDR3 is TGCAGCGTTAAGGCAGTCTTAGTGGAGACCCAGTACTTC. Encoded protein: CSVKAVLVETQYF.

This clonotype was recorded at least ten times. The CDR3 DNA reads TGCAGTGCTGGCCAATCGACAGGGAACTCACCCCTCCACTTT. Translated: CSAGQSTGNSPLHF. V gene TRBV20-1 combines with J gene TRBJ1-6, with 7 bases lining up with TRBD1. V lost 5 bases and J lost 10; bases outside the gene matches: 11. The CDR3 runs 14 residues. Germline V gene sequence: CDR1 DFQATT, CDR2 SNEGSKA (reference sequence).

The rearrangement links TRBV25-1 to TRBJ2-7, with 11 bases identical to TRBD2. V dropped 6 bases and J dropped 2; count of bases not matched to a gene: 12. Germline loops: CDR1 MGHDK, CDR2 SYGVNS. CDR3 length: 17 residues. CDR3 coding DNA: TGTGCCAGCAGCTTAGGTCGTGGGACTAGCGGTACCTACGAGCAGTACTTC. Translating it yields CASSLGRGTSGTYEQYF.

At least ten counts were recorded for this clonotype. V is TRBV7-9 and J is TRBJ2-3; D might be TRBD2 (5 bases). The CDR3 consists of 13 residues. Trimming cost V 5 bases and J 6 bases, with 12 bases left between them. Germline V gene sequence: CDR1 SEHNR, CDR2 FQNEAQ (reference sequence). For the CDR3, the DNA is TGTGCCAGCAGCCCTAGGAGGACGGATACGCAGTATTTT. It encodes CASSPRRTDTQYF.

This chain links TRBV11-2 with TRBJ1-6; D perhaps matches TRBD1 (5 bases). Per germline, CDR1 SGHAT and CDR2 FQNNGV. The CDR3 totals 16 residues. V lost 1 base, J lost 5 bases, and 12 bases lay in between. This CDR3 reads CASSLVARGDNSPLHF. The CDR3 nucleotides are TGTGCCAGCAGCTTAGTGGCCCGGGGCGATAATTCACCCCTCCACTTT.

This chain uses TRBV20-1 with TRBJ1-6, with D maybe TRBD1 (6 bases). Trimming stripped 2 bases from V and 14 bases from J, with 16 bases between. Germline V gene lookup returns CDR1 DFQATT and CDR2 SNEGSKA (reference sequence). The CDR3 totals 13 residues. CDR3 bases: TGCAGTGCTAGACGCAGGGGCCTAGGTGCCCTCCACTTT. Its translation is CSARRRGLGALHF.

Ten or more counts support this clonotype. CDR3 in amino acids: CSASDQGNGYTF. The CDR3 coding sequence is TGCAGTGCTAGCGACCAGGGGAACGGCTACACCTTC. The chain couples TRBV20-1 to TRBJ1-2; D perhaps matches TRBD1 (6 bases). The germline V gene has CDR1 DFQATT and CDR2 SNEGSKA (reference sequence). Trimming cost V 3 bases and J 8 bases, with 13 bases left between them. The CDR3 sequence is 12 residues long.

The chain joins TRBV25-1 to TRBJ2-1, with 12 bases fitting TRBD1. Germline CDR1 reads MGHDK; CDR2 reads SYGVNS. The CDR3 runs 14 residues. Trimming removed 8 bases from V and 9 bases from J; junction bases left unmatched: 8. CDR3 region: CASSPGQGAVEQFF. CDR3 nucleotides: TGTGCCAGCTCACCGGGACAGGGGGCGGTTGAGCAGTTCTTC.

V gene TRBV7-3 combines with J gene TRBJ1-2, with D unclear. The germline V gene has CDR1 SGHTA and CDR2 FQGTGA. The CDR3 loop spans 15 amino acids. The V and J ends lost 7 bases and 0 bases respectively, with 15 bases between them. The CDR3 DNA sequence: TGTGCCAGCACCCCAAGGGCCGGACCTAACTATGGCTACACCTTC. Translated: CASTPRAGPNYGYTF.

This clonotype turned up a few times. This may stem from a read error, because a much larger clone lies one nucleotide away. The rearrangement joins TRBV14 to TRBJ1-2, with D possibly matching TRBD1 (6 bases). This CDR3 is built from 14 residues. The V end was cut by 3 bases, the J end by 4 bases, with 12 bases between. Looked up from germline, CDR1 is SGHDN and CDR2 is FVKESK. The CDR3 sequence: CASSQRTDSYGYTF. The CDR3 nucleotides are TGTGCCAGCAGCCAGCGGACAGATAGCTATGGCTACACCTTC.

V and J are TRBV15 and TRBJ2-3; D gene unclear. The germline CDR1 and CDR2 sequences are LNHNV and YYDKDF (reference sequence). Trimming shortened V by 0 bases and J by 5 bases, and 9 bases separated the two germline ends. The CDR3 has 14 amino acids. CDR3: CATSRDRRRDTQYF. The CDR3 coding sequence is TGTGCCACCAGCAGAGATCGGAGAAGAGATACGCAGTATTTT.